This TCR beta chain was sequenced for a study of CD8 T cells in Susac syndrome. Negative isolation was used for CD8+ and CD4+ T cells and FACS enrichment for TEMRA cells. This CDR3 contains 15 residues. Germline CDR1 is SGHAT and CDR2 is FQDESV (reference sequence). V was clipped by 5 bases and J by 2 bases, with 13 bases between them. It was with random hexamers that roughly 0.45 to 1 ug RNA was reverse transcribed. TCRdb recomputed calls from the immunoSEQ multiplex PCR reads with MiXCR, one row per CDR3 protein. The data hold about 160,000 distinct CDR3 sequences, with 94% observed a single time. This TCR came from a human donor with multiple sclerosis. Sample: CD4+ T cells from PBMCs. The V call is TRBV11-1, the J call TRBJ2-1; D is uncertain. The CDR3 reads CASSPSPLAYNEQFF. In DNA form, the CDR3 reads TGTGCCAGCAGCCCCTCCCCCTTAGCCTACAATGAGCAGTTCTTC.